This TCR beta chain appears in the sequencing data of a study of blood T cell repertoires in COVID-19. In the study overall: Whether acute or convalescent, the COVID-19 samples came from the United States, Italy and Spain. PBMCs, B-cell-depleted T cells, or T cells were the source of the cDNA or gDNA that made up the material.

Looked up from germline, CDR1 is WNHNN and CDR2 is SYGVQD (reference sequence). CDR3 length: 13 amino acids. Germline trimming cut 4 bases from V and 7 bases from J; bases unmatched to any gene: 5. As processed by the authors: Quantification of nucleated cells was approximated via reference gene primer amplification. The data were produced by immunoSEQ multiplex PCR, yet TCRdb's version contains in-frame clones alone and is incomplete. That table is the source of V, J and clone size, and D and trimming were worked out from the DNA. The data show more than 140,000 clones, about 82% seen once. V and J are TRBV10-1 and TRBJ1-1; TRBD1 matches 8 bases. The clonotype was recovered from an older woman with acute or convalescent COVID-19. The sequenced material came from peripheral blood. CDR3 bases: TGCGCCAGCAGTGGACAGGGGAGGGGTGAAGCTTTCTTT. It is translated as CASSGQGRGEAFF.